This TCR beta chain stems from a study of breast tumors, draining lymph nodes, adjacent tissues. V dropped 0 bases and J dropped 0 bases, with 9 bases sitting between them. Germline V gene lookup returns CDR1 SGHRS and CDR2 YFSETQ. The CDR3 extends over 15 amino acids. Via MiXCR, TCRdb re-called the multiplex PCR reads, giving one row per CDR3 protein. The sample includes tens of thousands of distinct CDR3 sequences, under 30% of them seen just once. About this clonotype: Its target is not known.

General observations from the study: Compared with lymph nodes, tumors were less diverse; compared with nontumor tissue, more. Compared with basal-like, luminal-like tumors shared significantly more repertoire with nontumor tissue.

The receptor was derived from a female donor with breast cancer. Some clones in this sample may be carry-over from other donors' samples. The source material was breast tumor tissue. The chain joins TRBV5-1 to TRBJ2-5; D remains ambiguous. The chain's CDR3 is CASSLGATYQETQYF. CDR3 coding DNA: TGCGCCAGCAGCTTGGGGGCGACGTACCAAGAGACCCAGTACTTC. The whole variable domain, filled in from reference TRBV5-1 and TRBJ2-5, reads KAGVTQTPRYLIKTRGQQVTLSCSPISGHRSVSWYQQTPGQGLQFLFEYFSETQRNKGNFPGRFSGRQFSNSRSEMNVSTLELGDSALYLCASSLGATYQETQYFGPGTRLLVL.